The clone carrying this TCR beta chain was detected many times. The junction and the germline gene differ at one end; a read error may be behind it. This CDR3 spans 14 amino acids. The data stem from a study of T cells in Graves' hyperthyroidism and ophthalmopathy. Amplification of TCR beta CDR3 regions was performed using RNA transcripts as template. TCR CDR3 regions were first amplified by RT-PCR with HTBI primers. TCRdb re-derived calls from the multiplex PCR reads in MiXCR, one entry per CDR3 protein. Here the sample spans roughly 500,000 distinct CDR3 sequences, roughly a quarter being singletons.

Input material: blood. The TCR was taken from a woman aged 30 to 39 with Graves' ophthalmopathy. The chain carries TRBV12-3 or TRBV12-4 and TRBJ2-7, with 9 bases identical to TRBD1. Written as DNA, the CDR3 is TGTGCCAGCAGTCTCCGGGACAGGGAAAAGGAGCGGTACTTC. Translated: CASSLRDREKERYF.